This is a list of T cell receptor beta chains from one sample in a study of shared clonotypes between healthy human individuals. Generated by immunoSEQ multiplex PCR, the TCRdb table keeps only in-frame clones and is missing some. The repertoire includes around 700,000 clones, about 92% of them detected once, and about 24% sits in the top ten. Sequenced material: naive CD8+ T cells sorted from blood. All receptors derive from a man younger than 40 in good health. CDR3s include the opening cysteine and the closing phenylalanine or tryptophan. The D gene is left open where the match is weak. A row's size may be missing; if present it is once, few, many or a size class.

D | J | size | V | CDR3 | DNA
TRBD2 | TRBJ2-3 | NA | TRBV7-9 | CASSLFLLAQAGADTQYF | TGTGCCAGCAGCTTATTCCTTCTGGCCCAAGCGGGAGCAGATACGCAGTATTTT
TRBD2 | TRBJ2-7 | NA | TRBV27 | CASSALAGPAPEQYF | TGTGCCAGCAGTGCCCTAGCGGGCCCAGCTCCCGAGCAGTACTTC
NA | TRBJ1-2 | NA | TRBV28 | CASATNYGYTF | TGTGCCAGCGCGACTAACTATGGCTACACCTTC
TRBD2 | TRBJ2-7 | once | TRBV15 | CATSTGGTGLAGYEQYF | TGTGCCACCAGCACAGGTGGTACGGGACTAGCGGGGTACGAGCAGTACTTC
NA | TRBJ2-1 | NA | TRBV7-3 | CASSLTGDYNEQFF | TGTGCCAGCAGCTTAACGGGAGACTACAATGAGCAGTTCTTC
TRBD1 | TRBJ2-5 | NA | TRBV5-1 | CASSLARDRGYETQYF | TGCGCCAGCAGCTTGGCCCGTGACAGGGGTTATGAGACCCAGTACTTC
TRBD1 | TRBJ1-1 | NA | TRBV7-9 | CASSLLTGATEAFF | TGTGCCAGCAGCTTATTAACAGGGGCCACTGAAGCTTTCTTT
NA | TRBJ2-7 | NA | TRBV19 | CASSIDNGYEQYF | TGTGCCAGTAGTATAGATAACGGGTACGAGCAGTACTTC
TRBD2 | TRBJ2-1 | NA | TRBV4-3 | CASSQDPSGTLNEQFF | TGCGCCAGCAGCCAAGATCCTAGCGGGACACTCAATGAGCAGTTCTTC
NA | TRBJ2-7 | NA | TRBV7-6 | CASSPTQGRHEQYF | TGTGCCAGCAGCCCTACACAGGGGAGGCACGAGCAGTACTTC
NA | TRBJ2-1 | NA | TRBV4-3 | CASSRGAVATGDEQFF | TGCGCCAGCAGTCGGGGGGCGGTCGCCACGGGTGATGAGCAGTTCTTC
NA | TRBJ2-1 | NA | TRBV7-8 | CASSLVYPGFGNEQFF | TGTGCCAGCAGCTTAGTTTACCCGGGTTTCGGCAATGAGCAGTTCTTC
NA | TRBJ2-7 | NA | TRBV5-6 | CASSFGPSTYEQYF | TGTGCCAGCAGCTTTGGGCCGTCGACCTACGAGCAGTACTTC
TRBD2 | TRBJ2-1 | NA | TRBV5-6 | CASSQGTSGRGEQFF | TGTGCCAGCAGCCAAGGGACTAGCGGGAGGGGAGAGCAGTTCTTC
NA | TRBJ2-1 | NA | TRBV28 | CASSLTPNEQFF | TGTGCCAGCAGCTTAACTCCGAATGAGCAGTTCTTC
NA | TRBJ1-2 | NA | TRBV9 | CASSVDRNYGYTF | TGTGCCAGCAGCGTAGACAGGAACTATGGCTACACCTTC
TRBD2 | TRBJ2-2 | NA | TRBV7-8 | CVWGLAGPRGEFTGELFF | TGTGTCTGGGGACTAGCGGGTCCCAGGGGAGAGTTCACCGGGGAGCTGTTTTTT
NA | TRBJ2-1 | NA | TRBV7-6 | CASSHGTEEQFF | TGTGCCAGCAGCCATGGGACCGAGGAGCAGTTCTTC
NA | TRBJ2-7 | NA | TRBV18 | CASSLSDLSYEQYF | TGTGCCAGCTCACTTTCAGACTTGTCCTACGAGCAGTACTTC
NA | TRBJ1-2 | few | TRBV19 | CASSIGSGDGYTF | TGTGCCAGTAGTATAGGTTCGGGAGATGGCTACACCTTC
TRBD1 | TRBJ2-7 | once | TRBV10-2 | CASSEGLPGQYYEQYF | TGCGCCAGCAGTGAGGGCCTTCCGGGACAGTACTACGAGCAGTACTTC
TRBD2 | TRBJ2-1 | NA | TRBV19 | CASTPAQTSGDNEQFF | TGTGCCAGTACCCCGGCTCAGACTAGCGGTGACAATGAGCAGTTCTTC
TRBD2 | TRBJ2-1 | NA | TRBV5-6 | CASSYGTSGRAIDEQFF | TGTGCCAGCAGCTATGGGACTAGCGGGAGGGCCATCGATGAGCAGTTCTTC
TRBD2 | TRBJ2-7 | NA | TRBV11-2 | CASSLGPSGSSGEQYF | TGTGCCAGCAGCTTAGGGCCTAGCGGGAGTTCCGGCGAGCAGTACTTC
TRBD1 | TRBJ1-5 | NA | TRBV5-1 | CASSLTGTGGNQPQHF | TGCGCCAGCAGCCTAACCGGGACAGGAGGCAATCAGCCCCAGCATTTT
TRBD1 | TRBJ2-2 | NA | TRBV6-6 | CASSLKQGTGELFF | TGTGCCAGCAGTCTAAAACAGGGGACCGGGGAGCTGTTTTTT
TRBD2 | TRBJ2-5 | NA | TRBV11-2 | CASSSIGREGETQYF | TGTGCCAGCAGCTCAATAGGAAGGGAGGGCGAGACCCAGTACTTC
TRBD2 | TRBJ2-3 | once | TRBV11-3 | CASSTRTSGRFRGTDTQYF | TGTGCCAGCAGCACCCGGACTAGCGGGAGGTTTCGGGGCACAGATACGCAGTATTTT
TRBD2 | TRBJ2-7 | NA | TRBV5-6 | CASSPTSLYEQYF | TGTGCCAGCAGTCCGACTAGCCTCTACGAGCAGTACTTC
TRBD2 | TRBJ2-7 | NA | TRBV11-2 | CASSRGTSGTSEQYF | TGTGCCAGCAGCCGGGGGACTAGCGGGACGAGTGAGCAGTACTTC
NA | TRBJ1-1 | NA | TRBV16 | CASSQSVGNSEAFF | TGTGCCAGCAGCCAATCTGTCGGCAACTCAGAAGCTTTCTTT
TRBD1 | TRBJ1-2 | NA | TRBV6-1 | CASRGQGYGYTF | TGTGCCAGCAGGGGACAGGGATATGGCTACACCTTC
NA | TRBJ2-7 | NA | TRBV6-1 | CASRTGRSYEQYF | TGTGCCAGCAGGACAGGTCGCTCCTACGAGCAGTACTTC
NA | TRBJ1-1 | NA | TRBV7-9 | CASSFQGTEAFF | TGTGCCAGCAGCTTTCAGGGGACTGAAGCTTTCTTT
TRBD2 | TRBJ2-7 | NA | TRBV5-4 | CASSLDPSGSSYEQYF | TGTGCCAGCAGCTTAGATCCTAGCGGGAGTTCCTACGAGCAGTACTTC
TRBD1 | TRBJ2-7 | once | TRBV9 | CASSPWPPSGQGPDEQYF | TGTGCCAGCAGCCCCTGGCCCCCATCGGGACAGGGGCCTGACGAGCAGTACTTC
NA | TRBJ2-7 | NA | TRBV7-6 | CASSLVPDGTYEQYF | TGTGCCAGCAGCTTAGTACCCGACGGAACCTACGAGCAGTACTTC
NA | TRBJ2-5 | NA | TRBV7-9 | CASSLVGTERQETQYF | TGTGCCAGCAGCTTAGTAGGAACAGAGAGACAAGAGACCCAGTACTTC
NA | TRBJ2-2 | NA | TRBV6-5 | CASTFRNSGELFF | TGTGCCAGCACTTTCAGAAATTCCGGGGAGCTGTTTTTT
TRBD1 | TRBJ2-7 | NA | TRBV13 | CASSPEDRGYEQYF | TGTGCCAGCAGTCCCGAGGACAGGGGTTACGAGCAGTACTTC
NA | TRBJ2-5 | NA | TRBV27 | CASSLSFPGLKETQYF | TGTGCCAGCAGTTTATCTTTCCCCGGACTGAAAGAGACCCAGTACTTC
NA | TRBJ1-1 | NA | TRBV28 | CASSFRGSTEAFF | TGTGCCAGCAGTTTTAGGGGGAGCACTGAAGCTTTCTTT
TRBD2 | TRBJ2-2 | NA | TRBV28 | CASSLGRKAGELFF | TGTGCCAGCAGTCTCGGGAGGAAAGCCGGGGAGCTGTTTTTT
TRBD2 | TRBJ2-7 | NA | TRBV28 | CASRATSRRAYEQYF | TGTGCCAGCAGGGCGACTAGCCGGAGGGCCTACGAGCAGTACTTC
TRBD1 | TRBJ1-2 | NA | TRBV9 | CASRTGTGVYGYTF | TGTGCCAGCAGAACCGGGACAGGGGTCTATGGCTACACCTTC
NA | TRBJ1-5 | once | TRBV29-1 | CSVGKGVGQPQHF | TGCAGCGTTGGGAAGGGGGTTGGCCAGCCCCAGCATTTT
NA | TRBJ2-7 | NA | TRBV9 | CASSLHPDALEQYF | TGTGCCAGCAGCTTACACCCAGACGCCCTCGAGCAGTACTTC
TRBD2 | TRBJ2-1 | NA | TRBV6-5 | CASSGLAGNEQFF | TGTGCCAGCTCAGGTCTAGCGGGTAATGAGCAGTTCTTC
TRBD2 | TRBJ2-7 | NA | TRBV27 | CASSFWGGKSYEQYF | TGTGCCAGCAGTTTTTGGGGGGGAAAATCCTACGAGCAGTACTTC
TRBD2 | TRBJ2-1 | once | TRBV7-9 | CASSSAGVYNEQFF | TGTGCCAGCAGCTCGGCGGGAGTCTACAATGAGCAGTTCTTC
NA | TRBJ1-2 | NA | TRBV2 | CASGGGLSTNYGYTF | TGTGCCAGCGGGGGGGGTCTATCAACTAACTATGGCTACACCTTC
TRBD2 | TRBJ2-7 | NA | TRBV5-1 | CASSSLKGTSYEQYF | TGCGCCAGCAGCTCCCTAAAAGGGACTAGCTACGAGCAGTACTTC
TRBD2 | TRBJ2-5 | once | TRBV11-3 | CASSLSGLAGETQYF | TGTGCCAGCAGCTTAAGCGGACTAGCGGGAGAGACCCAGTACTTC
NA | TRBJ2-1 | NA | TRBV5-4 | CASFSRSYNEQFF | TGTGCCAGCTTTTCTCGCAGCTACAATGAGCAGTTCTTC
TRBD1 | TRBJ1-5 | NA | TRBV19 | CASTALGVTGGYSNQPQHF | TGTGCCAGTACCGCCCTTGGCGTGACAGGGGGCTATAGCAATCAGCCCCAGCATTTT
NA | TRBJ1-1 | NA | TRBV4-3 | CASSQTGTEAFF | TGCGCCAGCAGCCAGACGGGAACTGAAGCTTTCTTT
TRBD2 | TRBJ2-5 | NA | TRBV5-1 | CASSTRGSGRAWETQYF | TGCGCCAGCAGCACACGGGGTAGCGGGAGGGCCTGGGAGACCCAGTACTTC
TRBD1 | TRBJ2-7 | NA | TRBV10-1 | CASSDPALGGDYEQYF | TGCGCCAGCAGTGACCCCGCTCTAGGGGGCGACTACGAGCAGTACTTC
NA | TRBJ2-1 | NA | TRBV7-9 | CASSSPGHDEQFF | TGTGCCAGCAGCAGCCCGGGACACGATGAGCAGTTCTTC